This T cell receptor (beta chain) appears in the sequencing data of a study of blood T cell repertoires in COVID-19. The V segment lost 6 bases and the J segment 9 bases; nucleotides outside the gene matches: 8. The germline gives CDR1 LNHDA, CDR2 SQIVND (reference sequence). This CDR3 is 14 amino acids long. Original processing notes: Reference gene primer amplification yielded estimated nucleated cell counts. Data came from immunoSEQ multiplex PCR; TCRdb stores just in-frame clones and leaves some out. V and J calls and clone size are copied from that table; D and trimming were computed from the DNA. The data contain over 130,000 clones, roughly 80% of them seen just once; the ten biggest clones take up roughly 9%.

Sequencing used peripheral blood. The gene calls are TRBV19 and TRBJ1-6, with TRBD1 matching 7 bases. The origin of this receptor is a woman in her fifties or sixties with active or convalescent COVID-19. The CDR3 sequence: CASRRTGDRSPLHF. The CDR3 DNA sequence: TGTGCCAGTAGGAGAACAGGGGATCGTTCACCCCTCCACTTT.